Sequencing of this T cell receptor beta chain was carried out in a study of cytomegalovirus exposure and HLA in healthy donors. Study overall: In a later analysis, the roughly 120 validation repertoires were reported to have used the same platform as the approximately 670 first-cohort repertoires.

General study findings and limits: The investigators catalogued 160 or so TCR beta chains as cytomegalovirus-associated.

The repertoire was sequenced with immunoSEQ multiplex PCR; TCRdb's copy has only in-frame clones and lacks some. The repertoire includes fewer than 150,000 clones, about 91% of them detected once, and 1.5% to 2% sits in the top ten. Trimming removed 2 bases from V and 1 base from J, with 9 bases in between. The germline CDR1 and CDR2 sequences are MNHEY and SMNVEV (reference sequence). The CDR3 is 14 residues long. Of note for this clone: The antigen remains unidentified.

This sequence originates from a man aged 18 to 30 in good health and CMV-seronegative. The chain employs TRBV27 and TRBJ2-7; tentatively, D is TRBD1 (5 bases). Material for sequencing was PBMCs. The CDR3 DNA is TGTGCCAGCAGTTTAGGGGCTCGATCCTACGAGCAGTACTTC. Translating gives CASSLGARSYEQYF.